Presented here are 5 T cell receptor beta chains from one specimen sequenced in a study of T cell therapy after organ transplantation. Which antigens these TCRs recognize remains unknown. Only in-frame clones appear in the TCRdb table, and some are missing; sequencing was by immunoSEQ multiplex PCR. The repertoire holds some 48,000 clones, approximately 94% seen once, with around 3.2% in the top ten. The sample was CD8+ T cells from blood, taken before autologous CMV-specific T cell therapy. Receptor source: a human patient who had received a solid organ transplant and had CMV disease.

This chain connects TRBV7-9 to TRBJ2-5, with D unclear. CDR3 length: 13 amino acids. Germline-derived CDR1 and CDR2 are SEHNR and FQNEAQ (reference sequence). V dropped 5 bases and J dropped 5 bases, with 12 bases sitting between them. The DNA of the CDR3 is TGTGCCAGCAGCCCCAGAGGCAGGGAGACCCAGTACTTC. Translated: CASSPRGRETQYF.

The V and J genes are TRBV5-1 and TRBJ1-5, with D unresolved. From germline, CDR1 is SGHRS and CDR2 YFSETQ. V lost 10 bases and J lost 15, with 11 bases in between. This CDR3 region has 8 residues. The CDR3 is CAAGGGHF. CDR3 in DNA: TGCGCCGCTGGTGGTGGGCATTTT. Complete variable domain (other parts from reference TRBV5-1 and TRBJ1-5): KAGVTQTPRYLIKTRGQQVTLSCSPISGHRSVSWYQQTPGQGLQFLFEYFSETQRNKGNFPGRFSGRQFSNSRSEMNVSTLELGDSALYLCAAGGGHFGDGTRLSIL.

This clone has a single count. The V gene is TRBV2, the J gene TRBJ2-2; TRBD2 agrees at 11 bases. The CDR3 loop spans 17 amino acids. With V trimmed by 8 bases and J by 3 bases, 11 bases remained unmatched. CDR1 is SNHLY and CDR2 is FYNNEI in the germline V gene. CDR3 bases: TGTGCCAGCCTCAGGGTTAGCGGGAGGGCCGACACCGGGGAGCTGTTTTTT. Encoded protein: CASLRVSGRADTGELFF. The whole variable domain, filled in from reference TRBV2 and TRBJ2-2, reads EPEVTQTPSHQVTQMGQEVILRCVPISNHLYFYWYRQILGQKVEFLVSFYNNEISEKSEIFDDQFSVERPDGSNFTLKIRSTKLEDSAMYFCASLRVSGRADTGELFFGEGSRLTVL.

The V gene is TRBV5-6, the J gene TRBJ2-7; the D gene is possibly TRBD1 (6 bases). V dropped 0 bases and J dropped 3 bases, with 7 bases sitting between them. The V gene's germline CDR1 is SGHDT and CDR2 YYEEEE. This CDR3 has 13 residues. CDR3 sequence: CASSLGQVYEQYF. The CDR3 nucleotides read TGTGCCAGCAGCTTGGGACAGGTCTACGAGCAGTACTTC. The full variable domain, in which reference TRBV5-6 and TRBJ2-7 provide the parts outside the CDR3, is DAGVTQSPTHLIKTRGQQVTLRCSPKSGHDTVSWYQQALGQGPQFIFQYYEEEERQRGNFPDRFSGHQFPNYSSELNVNALLLGDSALYLCASSLGQVYEQYFGPGTRLTVT.

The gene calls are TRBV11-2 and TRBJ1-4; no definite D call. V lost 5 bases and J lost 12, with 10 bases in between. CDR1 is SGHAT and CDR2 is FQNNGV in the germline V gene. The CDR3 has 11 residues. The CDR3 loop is CASSPGMELFF. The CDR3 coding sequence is TGTGCCAGCAGCCCGGGAATGGAACTGTTTTTT.